The 5 T cell receptor beta chains given below trace back to one sample, sequenced in a study of shared clonotypes between healthy human individuals. The method was immunoSEQ multiplex PCR; TCRdb's version includes in-frame clones alone and lacks a portion of them. This table holds approximately 500,000 clones, 90% to 97% found once. The sample taken for sequencing was naive CD4+ T cells sorted from blood. Subset of the sample: CD45RA+ positively selected. The receptors were gathered from a woman in her twenties or thirties in good health.

The chain uses TRBV5-4 and TRBJ2-5, with D possibly matching TRBD1 (5 bases). Looked up from germline, CDR1 is SGHNT and CDR2 is YYREEE (reference sequence). CDR3 length: 16 amino acids. The V gene lost 0 bases and the J gene lost 1 base, with 13 bases spanning the gap. For the CDR3, the DNA is TGTGCCAGCAGCTTGGCGGTAGGGGCTCCCCAAGAGACCCAGTACTTC. Translating gives CASSLAVGAPQETQYF.

The rearrangement uses TRBV7-2 and TRBJ2-7; 8 nucleotides align to TRBD1. CDR3 length: 15 amino acids. Trimming took 4 bases from V and 6 from J; bases not matched to a gene: 11. Germline CDR1 and CDR2: SGHTA and FQGNSA. The CDR3 loop reads CASSSRDRPISEQYF. CDR3 bases: TGTGCCAGCAGCTCCCGGGACAGGCCCATAAGCGAGCAGTACTTC.

The J gene is TRBJ2-2, the V gene TRBV7-2; maybe TRBD2 (6 bases). Per the germline V gene, CDR1 is SGHTA and CDR2 is FQGNSA. Trimming took off 6 bases at V and 4 bases at J, with 15 bases between the two ends. This CDR3 comprises 15 residues. The CDR3 DNA reads as TGTGCCAGCAGACCCGGGGGTCAGCGCACCGGGGAGCTGTTTTTT. This sequence encodes CASRPGGQRTGELFF.

The chain uses TRBV29-1 and TRBJ2-2; D is perhaps TRBD1 or TRBD2 (5 bases each). The ends were cut back, 4 bases at V and 3 bases at J, with 21 bases in the middle. Germline V gene lookup returns CDR1 SQVTM and CDR2 ANQGSEA. The CDR3 has 17 residues. CDR3 nucleotide sequence: TGCAGCGTTGCGGTCGCCCAGGGAGCAATCGACACCGGGGAGCTGTTTTTT. It encodes CSVAVAQGAIDTGELFF.

The V gene is TRBV10-1, the J gene TRBJ2-1, with 11 bases fitting TRBD2. Trimming cost V 3 bases and J 4 bases; bases outside gene matches: 8. The CDR3 has 17 residues. In germline, CDR1 is WNHNN, CDR2 SYGVQD (reference sequence). The CDR3 region has the DNA TGCGCCAGCAGTGACGGTACCGGGACTAGCGGATACAATGAGCAGTTCTTC. This codes for CASSDGTGTSGYNEQFF.